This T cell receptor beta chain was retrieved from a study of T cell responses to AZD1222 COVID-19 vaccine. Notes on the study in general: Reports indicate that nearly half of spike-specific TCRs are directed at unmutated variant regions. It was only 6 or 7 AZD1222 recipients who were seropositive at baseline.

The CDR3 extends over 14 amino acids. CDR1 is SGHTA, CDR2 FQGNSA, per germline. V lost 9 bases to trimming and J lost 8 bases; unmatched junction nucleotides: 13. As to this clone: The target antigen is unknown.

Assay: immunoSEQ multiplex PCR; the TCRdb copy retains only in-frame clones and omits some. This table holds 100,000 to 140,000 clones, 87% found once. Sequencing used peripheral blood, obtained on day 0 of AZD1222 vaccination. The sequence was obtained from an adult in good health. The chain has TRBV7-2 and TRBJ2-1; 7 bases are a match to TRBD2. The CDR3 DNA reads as TGTGCCAGTGCGATGGGGGGGAGCCTCTATGAGCAGTTCTTC. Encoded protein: CASAMGGSLYEQFF.